The 16 T cell receptor beta chains reported below all come from one sample, sequenced in a study of graft-versus-host responses after intestinal transplantation. These receptors have no identified antigens. Libraries were prepared by immunoSEQ multiplex PCR; TCRdb keeps only in-frame clonotypes and omits some of them. The data contain about 78,000 clones, 87% of them singletons. This specimen consisted of unstimulated CD8+ T cells sorted from spleen or lymph node cells, obtained before transplant. The receptors were sampled from a human donor who was the organ donor for an intestinal transplant.

V gene TRBV5-1 combines with J gene TRBJ1-2; maybe TRBD1 (6 bases). This CDR3 contains 13 residues. Germline V gene lookup returns CDR1 SGHRS and CDR2 YFSETQ. Trimming removed 4 bases at V and 6 bases at J, with 13 bases between. CDR3 residues: CASSAWGADGYTF. DNA for the CDR3: TGCGCCAGCAGCGCCTGGGGGGCGGATGGCTACACCTTC.

The J gene is TRBJ2-5, the V gene TRBV10-2; possible D gene TRBD2, 6 bases. V was shortened by 5 bases and J by 1 base, with 11 bases between the two germline ends. Germline loops: CDR1 WSHSY, CDR2 SAAADI. There are 14 residues in the CDR3. The CDR3 DNA reads TGCGCCAGCAGTCTCGGGACTCCCCAAGAGACCCAGTACTTC. Protein sequence: CASSLGTPQETQYF.

The chain has TRBV11-2 and TRBJ2-1; 16 bases are shared with TRBD2. Germline CDR1 SGHAT, CDR2 FQNNGV. V was pared by 4 bases and J by 2 bases, with 5 bases of the junction left unmatched. The CDR3 loop spans 18 amino acids. The CDR3 sequence: CASSSPGTSGGAYNEQFF. The CDR3 bases are TGTGCCAGCAGCTCGCCCGGGACTAGCGGGGGGGCCTACAATGAGCAGTTCTTC.

This chain links TRBV2 with TRBJ1-2; 8 bases agree with TRBD1. The CDR3 extends over 12 amino acids. The germline CDR1 and CDR2 sequences are SNHLY and FYNNEI. V shed 9 bases and J 7 bases; nucleotides not matched to a gene: 7. CDR3 residues: CARQQGEGGYTF. DNA for the CDR3: TGTGCCAGACAACAGGGGGAAGGTGGCTACACCTTC.

The chain joins TRBV2 to TRBJ2-3; possibly TRBD1 for D (5 bases). There are 15 residues in the CDR3. The germline gives CDR1 SNHLY, CDR2 FYNNEI. The ends were cut back, 1 base at V and 2 bases at J, with 10 bases in the middle. The CDR3 is CASSEGGPVTDTQYF. For the CDR3, the DNA is TGTGCCAGCAGTGAAGGGGGCCCAGTCACAGATACGCAGTATTTT.

CDR3 in amino acids: CASRRLAGVTYNEQFF. As DNA, the CDR3 is TGCGCCAGCAGAAGACTAGCGGGGGTCACCTACAATGAGCAGTTCTTC. The rearrangement links TRBV4-1 to TRBJ2-1; 12 nucleotides agree with TRBD2. Germline CDR1 reads MGHRA; CDR2 reads YSYEKL. Trimming took 6 bases from V and 2 from J; bases not matched to a gene: 5. This CDR3 region has 16 residues.

The V and J genes are TRBV10-2 and TRBJ1-5, with no clear D. V lost 0 bases, J lost 0 bases, and 15 bases lay in between. This CDR3 contains 18 residues. Germline V gives CDR1 WSHSY, CDR2 SAAADI. CDR3 residues: CASSESTRWGHSNQPQHF. CDR3 nucleotides: TGCGCCAGCAGTGAGTCGACTCGGTGGGGTCATAGCAATCAGCCCCAGCATTTT.

The chain links TRBV7-2 to TRBJ1-2, with 8 nucleotides matching TRBD1. V lost 5 bases to trimming and J lost 3 bases; unmatched junction nucleotides: 2. The germline V gene has CDR1 SGHTA and CDR2 FQGNSA. There are 13 residues in the CDR3. The CDR3 here is CASSPTGDYGYTF. CDR3 sequence (DNA): TGTGCCAGCAGCCCGACAGGGGACTATGGCTACACCTTC.

V gene TRBV11-2 combines with J gene TRBJ1-6, with D unresolved. Looked up from germline, CDR1 is SGHAT and CDR2 is FQNNGV. This CDR3 spans 17 amino acids. The ends were cut back, 0 bases at V and 6 bases at J, with 15 bases in the middle. The CDR3 sequence is CASSLDGLGWGNSPLHF. CDR3 bases: TGTGCCAGCAGCTTAGATGGGCTGGGGTGGGGTAATTCACCCCTCCACTTT.

V usage is TRBV6-1 and J usage is TRBJ1-1; no firm D call. The CDR3 spans 15 residues. Germline CDR1 and CDR2: MNHNS and SASEGT. V was shortened by 3 bases and J by 1 base, with 12 bases between the two germline ends. DNA for the CDR3: TGTGCCAGCAGTGAGCCAAGGTTATGGAACACTGAAGCTTTCTTT. This gives the protein CASSEPRLWNTEAFF.

This clone has just a few counts. The chain uses TRBV7-9 and TRBJ1-5; D uncertain. Per the germline V gene, CDR1 is SEHNR and CDR2 is FQNEAQ (reference sequence). The CDR3 is made up of 14 amino acids. The V end lost 4 bases, the J end lost 0 bases, and 7 bases lay between the germline ends. DNA for the CDR3: TGTGCCAGCAGCTGGGAACATAGCAATCAGCCCCAGCATTTT. Its translation: CASSWEHSNQPQHF.

The chain uses TRBV9 and TRBJ2-3; unclear D gene. V gave up 4 bases and J gave up 6 bases, with 12 bases separating them. This CDR3 contains 13 residues. Per germline, CDR1 SGDLS and CDR2 YYNGEE. The CDR3 DNA reads as TGTGCCAGCAGCTCCCACTCGGAGGATACGCAGTATTTT. It is translated as CASSSHSEDTQYF.

V gene TRBV5-1 combines with J gene TRBJ1-2; D gene ambiguous. CDR1 and CDR2 (germline): SGHRS, YFSETQ. V lost 1 base, J lost 6 bases, and 7 bases lay in between. The CDR3 loop spans 12 amino acids. DNA for the CDR3: TGCGCCAGCAGCTTGTCACCAGATGGCTACACCTTC. Translating gives CASSLSPDGYTF.

The chain carries TRBV19 and TRBJ2-3; a weak D match, TRBD2 (5 bases). With 7 bases removed from V and 2 bases from J, the gap between germline ends came to 10 bases. The CDR3 extends over 13 amino acids. In germline, CDR1 is LNHDA, CDR2 SQIVND (reference sequence). Here the CDR3 reads CASIDYLTDTQYF. The CDR3 DNA reads as TGTGCCAGTATTGACTACCTCACAGATACGCAGTATTTT.

The V gene is TRBV5-5, the J gene TRBJ2-7; D is unresolved. The CDR3 has 16 amino acids. The V end was cut by 1 base, the J end by 1 base, with 15 bases between. In germline, CDR1 is SGHKS, CDR2 YYEKEE (reference sequence). Here the CDR3 DNA reads TGTGCCAGCAGCTTGCGGCAAACGCAGTCTTCCTACGAGCAGTACTTC. Translating it yields CASSLRQTQSSYEQYF.

V gene TRBV6-1 combines with J gene TRBJ1-3; TRBD1 aligns across 9 bases. The CDR3 spans 19 residues. Per germline, CDR1 MNHNS and CDR2 SASEGT. V gave up 3 bases and J gave up 0 bases; unmatched junction bases: 12. DNA for the CDR3: TGTGCCAGCAGTGATCGGACAGGGGACTACTTACTCTCTGGAAACACCATATATTTT. Amino acids: CASSDRTGDYLLSGNTIYF.